One sample yielded the 24 T cell receptor beta chains listed below, sequenced in a study of blood T cell repertoires in COVID-19. Generated by immunoSEQ multiplex PCR, the TCRdb table keeps only in-frame clones and is missing some. The sample holds fewer than 250,000 clones, less than 90% seen once. Sequences were obtained from peripheral blood. These receptors were collected from a human donor in a cohort sampled during active COVID-19.

The rearrangement links TRBV29-1 to TRBJ2-3; tentatively, D is TRBD2 (5 bases). CDR1 and CDR2 (germline): SQVTM, ANQGSEA. This CDR3 region has 13 residues. V was pared by 3 bases and J by 2 bases, with 9 bases between. CDR3 amino acids: CSVDERDTDTQYF. CDR3 nucleotide sequence: TGCAGCGTTGACGAACGGGACACAGATACGCAGTATTTT.

The chain carries TRBV11-2 and TRBJ1-6; the match to TRBD1 covers 8 bases. The CDR3 has 15 amino acids. Germline CDR1 and CDR2: SGHAT and FQNNGV. Germline trimming cut 1 base from V and 8 bases from J; bases unmatched to any gene: 4. The CDR3 nucleotides are TGTGCCAGCAGCTTAGGACAGGGGATCGATTCACCCCTCCACTTT. It codes for CASSLGQGIDSPLHF.

This chain uses TRBV11-2 with TRBJ1-1; unclear D gene. V was clipped by 3 bases and J by 11 bases, with 13 bases between them. Germline V CDR1 and CDR2: SGHAT, FQNNGV. This CDR3 has 12 amino acids. The DNA of the CDR3 is TGTGCCAGCAGCTTTAGGAACGGAGATGCTTTCTTT. Encoded protein: CASSFRNGDAFF.

In DNA, the CDR3 is TGTGCCAGCGCGACCGACCGGGTGATGCCCTACGAGCAGTACTTC. This codes for CASATDRVMPYEQYF. This rearrangement joins TRBV27 to TRBJ2-7; D unclear. CDR1 MNHEY and CDR2 SMNVEV come from the germline V gene (reference sequence). The V end lost 8 bases, the J end lost 2 bases, and 19 bases lay between the germline ends. The CDR3 has 15 amino acids.

The rearrangement uses TRBV18 and TRBJ2-5; D gene uncertain. The CDR3 loop spans 13 amino acids. The germline V and J ends were trimmed by 1 base and 3 bases, with 6 bases remaining between them. Germline CDR1 reads KGHSH; CDR2 reads LQKENI. The CDR3 protein is CASSPRQEETQYF. CDR3 bases: TGTGCCAGCTCACCACGGCAGGAAGAGACCCAGTACTTC.

The genes are TRBV6-1 and TRBJ2-3; a weak D match, TRBD2 (5 bases). The CDR3 has 18 amino acids. The V end lost 1 base, the J end lost 6 bases, and 23 bases lay between the germline ends. Germline V lookup: CDR1 MNHNS, CDR2 SASEGT. The CDR3 is CASSEVTILRVLSDTQYF. The CDR3 DNA follows: TGTGCCAGCAGTGAAGTAACGATCCTGAGGGTTTTGTCGGATACGCAGTATTTT.

V and J are TRBV3-1 (or the pseudogene TRBV3-2) and TRBJ1-4; the match to TRBD1 covers 9 bases. Germline lookup yields CDR1 LGHDT and CDR2 YNNKEL (reference sequence). This CDR3 has 16 amino acids. The J segment lost 5 bases and the V segment lost 3 bases, leaving 7 bases of the junction unmatched. The CDR3 here is CASSQTGGRPNEKLFF. The CDR3 DNA is TGTGCCAGCAGCCAGACAGGGGGACGACCAAATGAAAAACTGTTTTTT.

The chain joins TRBV27 to TRBJ2-1, with 9 bases that match TRBD2. CDR1 MNHEY and CDR2 SMNVEV come from the germline V gene (reference sequence). The length of the CDR3 is 17 residues. V lost 4 bases and J lost 4; bases outside the gene matches: 11. CDR3 protein: CASSYSPAAGGYNEQFF. The CDR3 DNA reads TGTGCCAGCAGTTACTCCCCAGCGGCGGGAGGGTACAATGAGCAGTTCTTC.

This chain uses TRBV7-9 with TRBJ2-2; a possible D gene is TRBD2 (6 bases). CDR3 length equals 15 residues. Trimming stripped 5 bases from V and 2 bases from J, with 12 bases between. Germline loops: CDR1 SEHNR, CDR2 FQNEAQ (reference sequence). In DNA, the CDR3 is TGTGCCAGCAGCCGTCCCGGGGGTAACACCGGGGAGCTGTTTTTT. Its protein is CASSRPGGNTGELFF.

The rearrangement joins TRBV13 to TRBJ2-7, with a tentative D call TRBD1 (7 bases). CDR3 size: 13 residues. Trimming stripped 5 bases from V and 5 bases from J, with 13 bases between. Germline lookup yields CDR1 PRHDT and CDR2 FYEKMQ (reference sequence). CDR3 nucleotides: TGTGCCAGCAGCCTCACAGGGGAGGACGAGCAGTACTTC. Translation: CASSLTGEDEQYF.

The sample holds a few counts of this clone. CDR3 sequence: CASTEPTSGAKNIQYF. CDR3 DNA sequence: TGTGCCAGCACCGAGCCCACTAGCGGGGCCAAAAACATTCAGTACTTC. The rearrangement joins TRBV28 to TRBJ2-4, with TRBD2 matching 9 bases. With V trimmed by 7 bases and J by 1 base, 8 bases remained unmatched. CDR1 is MDHEN and CDR2 is SYDVKM in the germline V gene. CDR3 length: 16 amino acids.

J is TRBJ2-3 and V is TRBV3-1 (or the pseudogene TRBV3-2); maybe TRBD2 (6 bases). Germline loops: CDR1 LGHDT, CDR2 YNNKEL (reference sequence). V lost 1 base to trimming and J lost 0 bases, with 20 bases between them. This CDR3 has 19 residues. The CDR3: CASSQAGRELLSSTDTQYF. The CDR3 region has the DNA TGTGCCAGCAGCCAAGCTGGGCGGGAATTGCTCTCTAGCACAGATACGCAGTATTTT.

This sequence joins TRBV6-5 and TRBJ1-2; the match to TRBD1 covers 8 bases. Germline-derived CDR1 and CDR2 are MNHEY and SVGAGI. V shed 6 bases, J shed 6 bases, and the junction held 12 bases outside the gene matches. This CDR3 has 15 residues. The CDR3 DNA reads as TGTGCCAGCAGCCCCTCAGGGGGCAGGCTGAATGGCTACACCTTC. Translating it yields CASSPSGGRLNGYTF.

V gene TRBV5-1 combines with J gene TRBJ2-1, with D tentatively TRBD2 (5 bases). Germline loops: CDR1 SGHRS, CDR2 YFSETQ. Trimming took off 1 base at V and 1 base at J, with 27 bases between the two ends. The CDR3 consists of 21 residues. The DNA of the CDR3 is TGCGCCAGCAGCTTGACCCTGCGTGGGAGTTTTCAAAAAAGGTCCTACAATGAGCAGTTCTTC. Translated: CASSLTLRGSFQKRSYNEQFF.

The chain uses TRBV19 and TRBJ2-3, with 11 positions matching TRBD1. The CDR3 loop spans 18 amino acids. The germline CDR1 and CDR2 sequences are LNHDA and SQIVND (reference sequence). V lost 9 bases and J lost 0; bases outside the gene matches: 14. CDR3 in DNA: TGTGCCAGCACCCCCCGGGACAGGGGGGGCCCTAGCACAGATACGCAGTATTTT. It specifies CASTPRDRGGPSTDTQYF. The complete variable domain, with remaining parts taken from reference TRBV19 and TRBJ2-3, reads DGGITQSPKYLFRKEGQNVTLSCEQNLNHDAMYWYRQDPGQGLRLIYYSQIVNDFQKGDIAEGYSVSREKKESFPLTVTSAQKNPTAFYLCASTPRDRGGPSTDTQYFGPGTRLTVL.

V and J are TRBV6-5 and TRBJ1-2, with D hard to call. Trimming pared 8 bases from V and 0 bases from J, leaving 7 bases between. CDR3 length: 12 residues. Germline CDR1 reads MNHEY; CDR2 reads SVGAGI. The DNA of the CDR3 is TGTGCCAGCGCTACAGCTAACTATGGCTACACCTTC. Its translation: CASATANYGYTF.

CDR3 in amino acids: CASSQDSAADTQYF. In nucleotides, the CDR3 is TGTGCCAGCAGCCAAGACTCTGCGGCAGATACGCAGTATTTT. The gene calls are TRBV3-1 (or the pseudogene TRBV3-2) and TRBJ2-3; no reliable D call. The germline V gene encodes CDR1 LGHDT and CDR2 YNNKEL (reference sequence). The CDR3 loop spans 14 amino acids. The V and J ends lost 0 bases and 4 bases respectively, with 8 bases between them.

This clone has a single count. The rearrangement uses TRBV5-8 and TRBJ1-4; D unresolved. V shed 5 bases and J shed 0 bases, with 5 bases lying between them. Germline V gene lookup returns CDR1 SGHTS and CDR2 YDEGEE. CDR3 length: 13 residues. The CDR3 protein is CASRGATNEKLFF. CDR3 nucleotides: TGTGCCAGCAGGGGAGCAACTAATGAAAAACTGTTTTTT. Drawing the rest from reference TRBV5-8 and TRBJ1-4, the complete variable domain is EAGVTQSPTHLIKTRGQQATLRCSPISGHTSVYWYQQALGLGLQFLLWYDEGEERNRGNFPPRFSGRQFPNYSSELNVNALELEDSALYLCASRGATNEKLFFGSGTQLSVL.

The V and J genes are TRBV29-1 and TRBJ2-1; 8 nucleotides align to TRBD2. CDR1 SQVTM and CDR2 ANQGSEA come from the germline V gene. Unmatched junction bases numbered 9, after V lost 6 bases and J lost 2 bases. CDR3 length: 15 residues. CDR3 in DNA: TGCAGCGTGCTGGGTGGGACTAGTCCCTACAATGAGCAGTTCTTC. Its protein is CSVLGGTSPYNEQFF.

The V and J genes are TRBV7-9 and TRBJ2-3; no clear D. CDR1 and CDR2 from the germline V gene are SEHNR and FQNEAQ (reference sequence). Trimming removed 0 bases from V and 6 bases from J, with 10 bases in between. CDR3 length equals 14 residues. The CDR3 protein is CASSLAQFGDTQYF. Here the CDR3 DNA reads TGTGCCAGCAGCTTAGCGCAATTCGGGGATACGCAGTATTTT.

This clone was seen a handful of times. The V call is TRBV5-1, the J call TRBJ1-6; 10 bases align to TRBD1. The V and J ends lost 5 bases and 8 bases, in that order; junction bases with no gene match: 4. Germline V gene data show CDR1 as SGHRS and CDR2 as YFSETQ. The CDR3 is 14 amino acids. The CDR3 reads CASRAGTGDSPLHF. DNA of the CDR3: TGCGCCAGCAGGGCCGGGACAGGGGATTCACCCCTCCACTTT.

The rearrangement links TRBV11-2 to TRBJ2-1, with 11 bases lining up with TRBD2. This CDR3 has 15 amino acids. The trim removed 5 bases at V and 6 bases at J, leaving 6 bases unmatched. CDR1 is SGHAT and CDR2 is FQNNGV in the germline V gene. In DNA, the CDR3 is TGTGCCAGCAGCGAAACTAGCGGGAGAAGCAATGAGCAGTTCTTC. This encodes CASSETSGRSNEQFF.

This chain joins TRBV7-2 and TRBJ2-1; D call uncertain. V was cut by 2 bases and J by 0 bases, with 17 bases left in between. Germline loops: CDR1 SGHTA, CDR2 FQGNSA. The CDR3 totals 18 residues. The CDR3 DNA sequence: TGTGCCAGCAGCTTAAGAAGACTCTCCCCCAGCTCCTACAATGAGCAGTTCTTC. This gives the protein CASSLRRLSPSSYNEQFF.

The chain employs TRBV3-1 (or the pseudogene TRBV3-2) and TRBJ1-2; 8 bases match TRBD1. Germline CDR1 and CDR2: LGHDT and YNNKEL (reference sequence). This CDR3 spans 15 amino acids. Trimming cost V 1 base and J 7 bases; bases outside gene matches: 8. The CDR3, as DNA: TGTGCCAGCAGCCAAGGAGTGGGACAGGCGGTTGGCTACACCTTC. It is translated as CASSQGVGQAVGYTF.